This T cell receptor (beta chain) was captured in a study of blood T cells in healthy people across ages (dated by TCRdb to between 2014 and 2017). At the level of the whole study: In model experiments, template switching captured about one uniquely barcoded TCR beta cDNA molecule for every two T cells. Two additional independent replicas of 1 million unique cDNA reads from the same blood draw were analyzed for two donors (one aged 18 to 30 and one aged 80 or older). Using deep sequencing normalized with unique cDNA molecular identifiers, the study measured how TCR beta repertoire diversity changes with age. To avoid experimental bias, donors of different ages were randomly spread across the sequencing lanes. Donors were grouped into four age groups: young (average approximately 16 years), middle-aged (about 40), aged (approximately 67) and long-lived (around 82).

Donors were a few dozen systemically healthy Caucasian individuals from Russia aged roughly 6 to 90 years. Each donor gave about 11 milliliters of peripheral blood, drawn into EDTA-treated Vacutainer tubes. Ficoll-Paque density-gradient centrifugation was used to isolate PBMCs, with at least 6 million per sample. Total RNA, at least 6 micrograms per sample, was extracted from PBMCs with Trizol reagent. Naive CD45RAhigh/CD27high T cell percentages were measured by flow cytometry on a PBMC aliquot from every donor. Its CDR3 holds 18 amino acids, cysteine through phenylalanine. CDR3 DNA is the only sequence kept; it has 54 bases, read in frame from the first base. A distance of 22 bases separates the germline ends of V and J, which lose 4 bases and 1 base respectively. From the germline V gene, CDR1 is SGHAT and CDR2 is FQNNGV. The study at large found these results: Estimates of total diversity from one million sequenced T cells were regarded as lower bounds and underestimates. Conclusive comparison of naive and antigen-experienced compartments was prevented by the profiling of bulk unsorted PBMCs. The long-lived group showed more naive CD4+ T cells, fewer expanded clones and increased TCR diversity than the aged group, suggesting age selection. The percentage of naive T cells measured by flow cytometry correlated strongly with observed TCR beta diversity. As age increased, observed TCR beta diversity per million T cells dropped in a roughly linear way, and a significant reduction was already evident by age 40. Because donor CMV infection status was unknown, age-related changes in expanded clonotypes were potentially confounded.

The receptor library was made with 5' RACE. Instrument used: Illumina HiSeq 2500. A second about 7 to 12 cycle PCR used a sample-barcoded 5' primer and a J-beta primer mix. Each TCR beta cDNA molecule received a unique molecular identifier from a template-switch 5' adaptor carrying 12 random nucleotides. Each sample yielded at least 2.5 million CDR3-containing paired-end reads. First-strand cDNA was synthesized from all RNA with the Mint cDNA synthesis kit, primed by a TRBC-specific oligonucleotide. After uracil-DNA glycosylase treatment, a first 18-cycle PCR used universal primers M1SS and BC2_uni_R on all cDNA. The published analysis was carried out like this. For normalization, 1 million high-quality reads, each with a distinct molecular identifier, were randomly selected from each sample. Instead of being binned into consensus sequences, reads that shared molecular identifiers were thrown out. CDR3 identification, clonotype clustering and error correction used MiTCR with a Q25 quality threshold and the strictest error-elimination algorithm. A nonparametric unseen species model with Euler transformation was used to estimate a lower bound on total TCR beta diversity. The public reads were quality trimmed at Q25 with fastp and then assembled into clones with MiXCR by TCRdb, keeping productive beta chains. One record per CDR3 amino acid sequence lists the most common genes and DNA. The V and J calls follow TCRdb's processing rather than the paper's. This sample lists over 1.5 million distinct CDR3 sequences; just under 50% were detected once. Less than 2.5% of the sample rests with the top ten.

This clonotype was recorded a few times. This receptor's antigen is unknown. Within one base of it there is no much larger clone, and no base qualities were kept. The origin of this receptor is a woman aged 40 to 50 in good health. Material for sequencing was blood. The V gene is TRBV11-2 and the J gene is TRBJ1-2; the D segment could be TRBD1, given 5 matching bases. The base sequence is TGTGCCAGCAGCTCCCGCGCGCTGTGGCAGGGAGGTAACTATGGCTACACCTTC. Translated, this gives CASSSRALWQGGNYGYTF.